This is a list of T cell receptor beta chains from one sample in a study of cytomegalovirus exposure and HLA in healthy donors. Using immunoSEQ multiplex PCR, the repertoire was profiled, and TCRdb retains in-frame clones only, with some absent. This sample has about 130,000 clones, with less than 80% found just once. Sequencing input: PBMCs. Every receptor here comes from a man aged 35-49 years in good health and CMV-seropositive. Both conserved end residues are part of each CDR3. D genes are given only for firm matches. A row's size may be missing; if present it is once, few, many or a size class.

TRBV7-2	TRBJ2-1	TRBD2	NA	15	TGTGCCAGCAGCTCCGGACTAGTCGGGCAACTTGAGCAGTTCTTC	CASSSGLVGQLEQFF
TRBV4-1	TRBJ2-5	NA	NA	14	TGCGCCAGCAGCCAAGATGGAGGGGGCTGGACCCAGTACTTC	CASSQDGGGWTQYF
TRBV6-1	TRBJ2-7	NA	NA	14	TGTGCCAGCAGTGAAGCGCTCAGGGGCTACGAGCAGTACTTC	CASSEALRGYEQYF
TRBV6-7	TRBJ2-5	NA	NA	13	TGTGCCAGCAGTACCCGACAGGTAGAGACCCAGTACTTC	CASSTRQVETQYF
TRBV5-6	TRBJ2-1	TRBD2	NA	16	TGTGCCAGCAGCTTCAGGACTAGCGGGGGCGTCAATGAGCAGTTCTTC	CASSFRTSGGVNEQFF
TRBV28	TRBJ2-2	TRBD1	few	14	TGTGCCAGCAGTCTGACAGGGGGGTACGGGGAGCTGTTTTTT	CASSLTGGYGELFF
TRBV19	TRBJ1-2	NA	NA	11	TGTGCCAGTACCCAGGGTTATGGCTACACCTTC	CASTQGYGYTF
TRBV5-1	TRBJ1-1	TRBD1	NA	17	TGCGCCAGCAGCTTGGTTTGGGACAGGGTTATGAACACTGAAGCTTTCTTT	CASSLVWDRVMNTEAFF
TRBV2	TRBJ2-5	TRBD2	NA	15	TGTGCCAGCAGGCCGACTAGCGGGAGTTCGGAGACCCAGTACTTC	CASRPTSGSSETQYF
TRBV6-1	TRBJ1-1	NA	NA	13	TGTGCCAGCAGTGCCAGGGGGAACACTGAAGCTTTCTTT	CASSARGNTEAFF
TRBV5-1	TRBJ2-5	NA	NA	14	TGCGCCAGCAGCTTGTGGGGGGTCCAAGAGACCCAGTACTTC	CASSLWGVQETQYF
TRBV27	TRBJ2-1	TRBD1	NA	16	TGTGCCAGCAGAAGCTTGGGGACAGGCTCCTACAATGAGCAGTTCTTC	CASRSLGTGSYNEQFF
TRBV9	TRBJ1-1	TRBD1	NA	15	TGTGCCAGCAGCGGCAGGGACAGCTTGAACACTGAAGCTTTCTTT	CASSGRDSLNTEAFF
TRBV28	TRBJ2-1	TRBD2	NA	15	TGTGCCAGCAGTTCAAACGGACTAGCGGGCCTCGAGCAGTTCTTC	CASSSNGLAGLEQFF
TRBV28	TRBJ2-7	TRBD1	NA	15	TGTGCCAGCAGTACTACAGGGGAAGTATCCTACGAGCAGTACTTC	CASSTTGEVSYEQYF
TRBV14	TRBJ2-2	NA	NA	13	TGTGCCAGCAGCCATCTGAACACCGGGGAGCTGTTTTTT	CASSHLNTGELFF
TRBV15	TRBJ1-1	NA	NA	15	TGTGCCACCAGCAGAGATAACAGGGTCTTAACTGAAGCTTTCTTT	CATSRDNRVLTEAFF
TRBV2	TRBJ2-3	TRBD2	NA	15	TGTGCCAGCAGTGAGCTATTAGCGGGAACAGATACGCAGTATTTT	CASSELLAGTDTQYF
TRBV5-5	TRBJ1-1	NA	NA	13	TGTGCCAGCAGCGCATCCCCAACTTCTGAAGCTTTCTTT	CASSASPTSEAFF
TRBV9	TRBJ1-2	NA	few	17	TGTGCCAGCAGCGTAGTAGTAGGGGATCTAGCTAACTATGGCTACACCTTC	CASSVVVGDLANYGYTF
TRBV7-7	TRBJ1-1	NA	NA	16	TGTGCCAACAAGGGCAGGGGTAGGGTCCTGAACACTGAAGCTTTCTTT	CANKGRGRVLNTEAFF
TRBV2	TRBJ1-5	TRBD1	NA	16	TGTGCCAGCAGTTATGAGACAGGGCCGGGGGACCAGCCCCAGCATTTT	CASSYETGPGDQPQHF
TRBV5-5	TRBJ2-2	TRBD1	NA	15	TGTGCCAGCAGCTATGACAGGGCAAACACCGGGGAGCTGTTTTTT	CASSYDRANTGELFF
TRBV11-3	TRBJ2-1	NA	once	16	TGTGCCAGCAGCTTAGGTGCTAGCGTCTCGGGCAATGAGCAGTTCTTC	CASSLGASVSGNEQFF
TRBV5-1	TRBJ1-1	NA	NA	13	TGCGCCAGCAGCTTATTGGACAGCACTGAAGCTTTCTTT	CASSLLDSTEAFF
TRBV5-1	TRBJ1-3	NA	NA	14	TGCGCCAGCAGCTTGGACCGACAGGCACCCACCATATATTTT	CASSLDRQAPTIYF
TRBV30	TRBJ2-7	TRBD1	NA	13	TGTGCCTGGAGTCCGACAGGGGCCCACGAGCAGTACTTC	CAWSPTGAHEQYF
TRBV14	TRBJ2-7	TRBD2	NA	17	TGTGCCAGCAGCCAGGTGGGACTAGCGGGAGGGAGCTACGAGCAGTACTTC	CASSQVGLAGGSYEQYF
TRBV30	TRBJ1-5	NA	NA	14	TGTGCCTGGAGTCCGGGTTATAGCAATCAGCCCCAGCATTTT	CAWSPGYSNQPQHF
TRBV25-1	TRBJ1-4	NA	NA	15	TGTGCCAGCAGTGTCGGACTTGCAACTAATGAAAAACTGTTTTTT	CASSVGLATNEKLFF
TRBV7-2	TRBJ2-7	NA	NA	12	TGTGCCAGCAGCCTGAGCTCCTACGAGCAGTACTTC	CASSLSSYEQYF
TRBV29-1	TRBJ2-6	NA	few	17	TGCAGCGTTGAGCTGGGCAGTATCAGCTCTGGGGCCAACGTCCTGACTTTC	CSVELGSISSGANVLTF
TRBV29-1	TRBJ2-2	TRBD1	NA	12	TGCAGCGGGGGACAGGTAACCGGGGAGCTGTTTTTT	CSGGQVTGELFF
TRBV19	TRBJ1-1	NA	NA	12	TGTGCCAGTCTCGGGACGGCGGCGGGGGCTTTCTTT	CASLGTAAGAFF
TRBV27	TRBJ2-7	TRBD1	NA	15	TGTGCCAGCAGTTTATACTGGACAGGGGGCTACGAGCAGTACTTC	CASSLYWTGGYEQYF
TRBV28	TRBJ2-5	NA	NA	17	TGTGCCAGCAGTTTTCGCGCCCGGGGGTCTCCTGGAGAGACCCAGTACTTC	CASSFRARGSPGETQYF
TRBV7-2	TRBJ2-7	TRBD1	NA	13	TGTGCCAGCAGCTTTGACAGGGGGGGTGAGCAGTACTTC	CASSFDRGGEQYF
TRBV6-6	TRBJ2-5	TRBD2	NA	15	TGTGCCAGCAGTTACTCGAGGTTGGAGGGAGCGGGACCAAACTTC	CASSYSRLEGAGPNF
TRBV19	TRBJ2-2	TRBD1	NA	15	TGTGCCAGTACCCACCGACAGGGAAGCACCGGGGAGCTGTTTTTT	CASTHRQGSTGELFF
TRBV7-2	TRBJ2-7	NA	few	14	TGTGCCAGCAGCTTAAGAGGGTTGGAGTACGAGCAGTACTTC	CASSLRGLEYEQYF
TRBV19	TRBJ2-5	TRBD1	NA	16	TGTGCCAGTAGTATCTCGGGACAGGGGGCGCATGAGACCCAGTACTTC	CASSISGQGAHETQYF
TRBV28	TRBJ1-2	NA	few	13	TGTGCCAGCAGTTTAAAAGGCGGATATGGCTACACCTTC	CASSLKGGYGYTF
TRBV14	TRBJ2-7	NA	NA	15	TGTGCCAGCAGCTTCCGGGACACGGGATATTACGAGCAGTACTTC	CASSFRDTGYYEQYF
TRBV7-6	TRBJ1-3	TRBD1	NA	21	TGTGCCAGCAGCTTAGAGGCGGCGGGACAGGGCAGACTGTCCGCTGGAAACACCATATATTTT	CASSLEAAGQGRLSAGNTIYF
TRBV11-3	TRBJ2-1	TRBD2	NA	18	TGTGCCAGCAGCTTAGAGGGGACTAGCGGGGGAAGAAACAATGAGCAGTTCTTC	CASSLEGTSGGRNNEQFF
TRBV28	TRBJ1-1	NA	NA	14	TGTGCCAGCAGAACCGGGACATTGAACACTGAAGCTTTCTTT	CASRTGTLNTEAFF
TRBV5-1	TRBJ2-1	TRBD2	NA	16	TGCGCCAGCAGCTTGGAAGGGACTAGCGGGGGTGATGAGCAGTTCTTC	CASSLEGTSGGDEQFF
TRBV6-6	TRBJ1-1	TRBD1	NA	13	TGTGCCAGCAGCCCGACAGGGGTGGGTGAAGCTTTCTTT	CASSPTGVGEAFF
TRBV29-1	TRBJ2-7	NA	NA	12	TGCAGCGTTGAAGGGAGACGCAACGAGCAGTACTTC	CSVEGRRNEQYF
TRBV2	TRBJ1-4	NA	NA	15	TGTGCCAGCAGTGGCCCGGGGGGTGAGGAGGAAAAACTGTTTTTT	CASSGPGGEEEKLFF
TRBV27	TRBJ2-2	NA	NA	15	TGTGCCAGCAGACCAACACTACCGGAAACCGGGGAGCTGTTTTTT	CASRPTLPETGELFF
TRBV6-5	TRBJ2-1	NA	NA	16	TGTGCCAGCAGTTATGGGGGGGCGGGGCTTGGTAATGAGCAGTTCTTC	CASSYGGAGLGNEQFF
TRBV5-6	TRBJ2-7	NA	NA	14	TGTGCCAGCAGCACTGGACACGGCTCCTACGAGCAGTACTTC	CASSTGHGSYEQYF
TRBV25-1	TRBJ1-1	NA	NA	15	TGTGCCAGCAGTGAATCATGGGGAGGAGACACTGAAGCTTTCTTT	CASSESWGGDTEAFF
TRBV6-1	TRBJ2-7	NA	NA	12	TGTGCCAGCACGACAGGCGCCTACGAGCAGTACTTC	CASTTGAYEQYF
TRBV19	TRBJ1-5	NA	NA	18	TGTGCCAGTAGGCCGGTGGGGGACAACACTAGGGGCAATCAGCCCCAGCATTTT	CASRPVGDNTRGNQPQHF
TRBV28	TRBJ2-7	TRBD2	NA	12	TGTGCCAGCAGTGCGATCGGGAGGTGGAAGTACTTC	CASSAIGRWKYF
TRBV21-1	TRBJ2-4	NA	NA	17	TGTGCCAGCAGCAAGAGACAGGCCGCGTGGGCCAAAAACATTCAGTACTTC	CASSKRQAAWAKNIQYF
TRBV29-1	TRBJ2-1	TRBD1	few	17	TGCAGCGCTCAGGGGCCCGACAGGGGGCGGCGATACGATGAGCAGTTCTTC	CSAQGPDRGRRYDEQFF
TRBV28	TRBJ2-7	NA	NA	13	TGTGCCAGCAGTTTAATCGGGGGCTACGAGCAGTACTTC	CASSLIGGYEQYF